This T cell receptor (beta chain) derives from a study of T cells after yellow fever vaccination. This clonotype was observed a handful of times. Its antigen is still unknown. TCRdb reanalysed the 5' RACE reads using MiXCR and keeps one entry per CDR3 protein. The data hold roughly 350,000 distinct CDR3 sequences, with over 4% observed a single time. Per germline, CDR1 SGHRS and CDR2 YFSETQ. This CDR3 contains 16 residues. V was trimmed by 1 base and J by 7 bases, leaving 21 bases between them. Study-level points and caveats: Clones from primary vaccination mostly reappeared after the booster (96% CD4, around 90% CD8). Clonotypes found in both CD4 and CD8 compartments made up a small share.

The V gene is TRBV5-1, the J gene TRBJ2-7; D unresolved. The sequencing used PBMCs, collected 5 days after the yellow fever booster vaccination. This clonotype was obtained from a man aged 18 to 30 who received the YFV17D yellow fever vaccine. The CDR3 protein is CASSLSEGSAAREQYV. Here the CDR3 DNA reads TGCGCCAGCAGCTTGTCGGAAGGGTCGGCGGCTAGGGAGCAGTACGTC.